Each of the 17 T cell receptor beta chains below was sequenced from the same sample in a study of blood T cell repertoires in COVID-19. Using immunoSEQ multiplex PCR, the repertoire was profiled, and TCRdb retains in-frame clones only, with some absent. The sample contains some 99,000 clones, 70% to 85% of which appear only once. The sequenced sample was peripheral blood. Receptors originate from a woman aged 80 or over with active or convalescent COVID-19.

This clone was seen only once. J is TRBJ2-1 and V is TRBV10-1; 7 bases match TRBD2. Trimming took 2 bases from V and 1 from J; bases not matched to a gene: 2. The CDR3 contains 15 residues. Germline V gene sequence: CDR1 WNHNN, CDR2 SYGVQD (reference sequence). CDR3 residues: CASSEGRGSYNEQFF. CDR3 coding DNA: TGCGCCAGCAGTGAGGGGCGGGGGTCCTACAATGAGCAGTTCTTC.

This chain uses TRBV4-2 with TRBJ2-1; D might be TRBD1 (7 bases). V lost 4 bases and J lost 8, with 18 bases in between. The CDR3 covers 15 residues. CDR1 LGHNA and CDR2 YNFKEQ come from the germline V gene. This CDR3 reads CASSPGTDRVHEQFF. CDR3 nucleotide sequence: TGTGCCAGCAGCCCGGGGACTGACAGGGTGCATGAGCAGTTCTTC.

V usage is TRBV19 and J usage is TRBJ2-3, with 7 positions matching TRBD2. Trimming at V came to 5 bases and at J to 4 bases, leaving 9 bases not matched to a gene. The germline CDR1 and CDR2 sequences are LNHDA and SQIVND (reference sequence). The CDR3 covers 15 residues. The CDR3 region has the DNA TGTGCCAGTAGTTCCTCGGCGGGAGCGCCAGATACGCAGTATTTT. This encodes CASSSSAGAPDTQYF.

CDR3 residues: CASRGTSGRNEQYF. Written as DNA, the CDR3 is TGTGCCAGCAGGGGGACTAGCGGGAGAAACGAGCAGTACTTC. This chain joins TRBV2 and TRBJ2-7; 14 bases align to TRBD2. The CDR3 is made up of 14 amino acids. CDR1 and CDR2 from the germline V gene are SNHLY and FYNNEI. After removal of 6 bases from V and 5 bases from J, the junction contained 3 bases not matched to a gene.

This rearrangement joins TRBV27 to TRBJ2-3, with a weak D call TRBD1 (6 bases). Germline values: CDR1 MNHEY, CDR2 SMNVEV (reference sequence). Trimming pared 6 bases from V and 0 bases from J, leaving 13 bases between. The CDR3 runs to 15 residues. The CDR3 loop reads CASRSGTLSTDTQYF. In DNA, the CDR3 is TGTGCCAGCAGATCGGGGACACTTAGCACAGATACGCAGTATTTT.

The J gene is TRBJ1-5, the V gene TRBV6-5; TRBD1 matches 9 bases. The V segment lost 6 bases and the J segment 7 bases; nucleotides outside the gene matches: 7. The germline gives CDR1 MNHEY, CDR2 SVGAGI. This CDR3 is 14 amino acids long. The CDR3 protein is CASRHRGPWQPQHF. DNA of the CDR3: TGTGCCAGCAGGCACAGGGGGCCCTGGCAGCCCCAGCATTTT.

V is TRBV7-2 and J is TRBJ2-1; TRBD2 matches at 7 bases. Germline V gives CDR1 SGHTA, CDR2 FQGNSA. The trim removed 4 bases at V and 5 bases at J, leaving 5 bases unmatched. The CDR3 spans 14 residues. CDR3 sequence (DNA): TGTGCCAGCAGCTCCCGTCTAGCGGACAATGAGCAGTTCTTC. Translation gives CASSSRLADNEQFF.

The chain links TRBV18 to TRBJ1-2; TRBD1 might be the D (6 bases). Germline values: CDR1 KGHSH, CDR2 LQKENI. Trimming stripped 3 bases from V and 8 bases from J, with 16 bases between. This CDR3 has 14 residues. The chain's CDR3 is CASSPGQGPVGYTF. CDR3 nucleotides: TGTGCCAGCTCACCCGGGCAGGGGCCCGTCGGCTACACCTTC. The entire variable domain, with the rest obtained from reference TRBV18 and TRBJ1-2, is as follows: NAGVMQNPRHLVRRRGQEARLRCSPMKGHSHVYWYRQLPEEGLKFMVYLQKENIIDESGMPKERFSAEFPKEGPSILRIQQVVRGDSAAYFCASSPGQGPVGYTFGSGTRLTVV.

This sequence joins TRBV7-6 and TRBJ2-1; perhaps TRBD2 as D (5 bases). V lost 5 bases to trimming and J lost 5 bases, with 19 bases between them. CDR3 length equals 16 residues. Germline CDR1 is SGHVS and CDR2 is FNYEAQ. CDR3 loop: CASSPMAPGIHNEQFF. The DNA of the CDR3 is TGTGCCAGCAGCCCCATGGCGCCGGGAATTCACAATGAGCAGTTCTTC. Full variable domain (rest looked up from reference TRBV7-6 and TRBJ2-1): GAGVSQSPRYKVTKRGQDVALRCDPISGHVSLYWYRQALGQGPEFLTYFNYEAQQDKSGLPNDRFSAERPEGSISTLTIQRTEQRDSAMYRCASSPMAPGIHNEQFFGPGTRLTVL.

The V call is TRBV24-1, the J call TRBJ1-2; D call uncertain. This CDR3 spans 13 amino acids. V lost 7 bases and J 8 bases, leaving 16 bases between the germline ends. The germline CDR1 and CDR2 sequences are KGHDR and SFDVKD. The CDR3 DNA is TGTGCCACCAGCTACAAAGGGAGTTCAGGCTACACCTTC. As protein: CATSYKGSSGYTF.

The CDR3, as DNA: TGTGCCAGCAGGCAAATCGGGACAGGTTCCTACGAGCAGTACTTC. This translates into CASRQIGTGSYEQYF. This rearrangement joins TRBV28 to TRBJ2-7; 8 nucleotides agree with TRBD1. Germline lookup yields CDR1 MDHEN and CDR2 SYDVKM. V lost 6 bases and J lost 1; bases outside the gene matches: 8. The CDR3 is made up of 15 amino acids.

As DNA, the CDR3 is TGTGCCAGCAGCCCGGGCCCTTCAGGGGAGCAGTACTTC. Translation gives CASSPGPSGEQYF. The genes are TRBV9 and TRBJ2-7; a weak D match, TRBD1 (5 bases). Germline lookup yields CDR1 SGDLS and CDR2 YYNGEE. V was shortened by 4 bases and J by 7 bases, with 15 bases between the two germline ends. This CDR3 comprises 13 residues.

This chain connects TRBV5-1 to TRBJ2-1; 16 bases map to TRBD2. Germline V lookup: CDR1 SGHRS, CDR2 YFSETQ. The CDR3 totals 18 residues. Trimming cost V 0 bases and J 6 bases; bases outside gene matches: 6. CDR3 sequence (DNA): TGCGCCAGCAGCTTGGCCGGGACTAGCGGGAGGGCCGTCAATGAGCAGTTCTTC. This gives the protein CASSLAGTSGRAVNEQFF.

This chain connects TRBV6-2 or TRBV6-3 to TRBJ2-2; D perhaps matches TRBD2 (5 bases). The CDR3 totals 15 residues. Germline V gene lookup returns CDR1 MNHEY and CDR2 SVGEGT. Trimming cost V 0 bases and J 3 bases, with 8 bases left between them. CDR3 sequence (DNA): TGTGCCAGCAGTTACTCGAGAGGGCACACCGGGGAGCTGTTTTTT. Translation: CASSYSRGHTGELFF.

The chain employs TRBV11-2 and TRBJ2-1; tentative D call: TRBD1 (6 bases). The CDR3 contains 12 residues. The germline V gene encodes CDR1 SGHAT and CDR2 FQNNGV. Trimming took off 0 bases at V and 15 bases at J, with 12 bases between the two ends. The CDR3 here is CASSLDQGPAFF. In nucleotides, the CDR3 is TGTGCCAGCAGCTTAGATCAGGGGCCGGCGTTCTTC.

This chain connects TRBV4-2 to TRBJ1-6, with no clear D. The CDR3 consists of 18 residues. CDR1 is LGHNA, CDR2 YNFKEQ, per germline. V lost 1 base and J lost 6, with 19 bases in between. The CDR3 region is CASSQGASGGPVNSPLHF. The CDR3 bases are TGTGCCAGCAGCCAAGGAGCAAGTGGAGGACCGGTTAATTCACCCCTCCACTTT.

This clone has more than one count but fewer than ten. This chain uses TRBV28 with TRBJ1-5; no clear D. Germline loops: CDR1 MDHEN, CDR2 SYDVKM. Between the trimmed V and J ends, which lost 4 bases and 7 bases, there was a span of 11 bases. The CDR3 contains 13 residues. CDR3 in amino acids: CASSWTQGQPQHF. The CDR3 DNA follows: TGTGCCAGCAGTTGGACTCAAGGGCAGCCCCAGCATTTT.